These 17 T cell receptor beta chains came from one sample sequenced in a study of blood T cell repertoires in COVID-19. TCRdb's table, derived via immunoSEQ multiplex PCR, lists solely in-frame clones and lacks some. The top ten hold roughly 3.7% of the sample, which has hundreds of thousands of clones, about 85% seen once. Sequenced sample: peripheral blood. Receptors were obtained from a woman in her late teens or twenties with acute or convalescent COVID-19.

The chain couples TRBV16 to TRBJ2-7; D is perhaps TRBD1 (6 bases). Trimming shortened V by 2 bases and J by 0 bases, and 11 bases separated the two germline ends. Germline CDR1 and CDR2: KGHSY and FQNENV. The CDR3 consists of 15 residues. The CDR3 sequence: CASSQSTGSSYEQYF. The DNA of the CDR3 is TGTGCCAGCAGCCAAAGTACAGGGAGCTCCTACGAGCAGTACTTC.

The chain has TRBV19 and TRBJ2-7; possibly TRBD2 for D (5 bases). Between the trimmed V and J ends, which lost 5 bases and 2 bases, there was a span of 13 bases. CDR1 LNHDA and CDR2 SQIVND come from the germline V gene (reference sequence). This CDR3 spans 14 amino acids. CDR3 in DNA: TGTGCCAGTAGTTCCCGGGATCTCCCCTACGAGCAGTACTTC. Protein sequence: CASSSRDLPYEQYF.

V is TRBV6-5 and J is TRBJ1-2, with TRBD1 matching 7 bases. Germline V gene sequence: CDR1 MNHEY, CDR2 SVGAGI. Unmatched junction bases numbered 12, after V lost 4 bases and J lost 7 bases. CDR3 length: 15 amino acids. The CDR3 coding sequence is TGTGCCAGCAGTTTGGTCGCAGGGGGACTCCGTGGCTACACCTTC. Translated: CASSLVAGGLRGYTF.

The CDR3 nucleotides read TGTGCCAGCAGCTTAGTAAGGGGGAATTCACCCCTCCACTTT. The encoded protein is CASSLVRGNSPLHF. This chain connects TRBV11-2 to TRBJ1-6; the D gene is possibly TRBD1 (6 bases). The CDR3 covers 14 residues. Germline V gene data show CDR1 as SGHAT and CDR2 as FQNNGV. V was trimmed by 1 base and J by 7 bases, leaving 8 bases between them.

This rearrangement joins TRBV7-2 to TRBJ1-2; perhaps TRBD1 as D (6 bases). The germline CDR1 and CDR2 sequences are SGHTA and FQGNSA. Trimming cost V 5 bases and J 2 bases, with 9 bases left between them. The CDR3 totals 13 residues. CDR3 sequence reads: CASSPDRNYGYTF. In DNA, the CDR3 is TGTGCCAGCAGCCCAGACAGGAACTATGGCTACACCTTC. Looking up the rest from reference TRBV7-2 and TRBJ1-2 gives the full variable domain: GAGVSQSPSNKVTEKGKDVELRCDPISGHTALYWYRQSLGQGLEFLIYFQGNSAPDKSGLPSDRFSAERTGGSVSTLTIQRTQQEDSAVYLCASSPDRNYGYTFGSGTRLTVV.

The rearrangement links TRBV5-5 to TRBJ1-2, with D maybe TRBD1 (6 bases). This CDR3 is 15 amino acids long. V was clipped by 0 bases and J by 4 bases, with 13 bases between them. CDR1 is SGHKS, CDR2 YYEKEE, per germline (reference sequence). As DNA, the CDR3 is TGTGCCAGCAGCTTGGGGACAGAAAGTCTCTATGGCTACACCTTC. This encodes CASSLGTESLYGYTF.

CDR3: CASSAELSRTEAFF. CDR3 DNA sequence: TGTGCCAGTAGTGCCGAACTCTCTCGGACTGAAGCTTTCTTT. The chain uses TRBV19 and TRBJ1-1; no reliable D call. Germline lookup yields CDR1 LNHDA and CDR2 SQIVND (reference sequence). CDR3 length: 14 amino acids. The germline V and J ends were trimmed by 5 bases and 5 bases, with 15 bases remaining between them.

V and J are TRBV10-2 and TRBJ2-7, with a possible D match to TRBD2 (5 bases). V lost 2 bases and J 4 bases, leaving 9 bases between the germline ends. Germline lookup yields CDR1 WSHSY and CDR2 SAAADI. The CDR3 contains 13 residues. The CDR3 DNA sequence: TGCGCCAGCAGTGAGGGCGGGTCGTACGAGCAGTACTTC. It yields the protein CASSEGGSYEQYF.

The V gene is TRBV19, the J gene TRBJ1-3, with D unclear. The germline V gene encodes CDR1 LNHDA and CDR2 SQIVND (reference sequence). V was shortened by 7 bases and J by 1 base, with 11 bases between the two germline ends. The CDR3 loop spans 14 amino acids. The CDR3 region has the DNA TGTGCCAGTACTTTTTACGGGTCTGGAAACACCATATATTTT. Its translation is CASTFYGSGNTIYF.

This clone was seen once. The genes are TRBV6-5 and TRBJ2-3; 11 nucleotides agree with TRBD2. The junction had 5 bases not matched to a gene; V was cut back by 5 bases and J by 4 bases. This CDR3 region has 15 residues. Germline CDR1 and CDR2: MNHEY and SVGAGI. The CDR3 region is CASSILAGEADTQYF. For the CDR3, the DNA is TGTGCCAGCAGTATACTAGCGGGAGAGGCAGATACGCAGTATTTT.

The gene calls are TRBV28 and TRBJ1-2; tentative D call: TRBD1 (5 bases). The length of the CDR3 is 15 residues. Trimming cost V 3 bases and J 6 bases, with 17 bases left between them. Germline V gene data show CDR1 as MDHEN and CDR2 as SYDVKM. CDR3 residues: CASSFVGEGKNGYTF. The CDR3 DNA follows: TGTGCCAGCAGTTTTGTAGGGGAGGGAAAAAATGGCTACACCTTC.

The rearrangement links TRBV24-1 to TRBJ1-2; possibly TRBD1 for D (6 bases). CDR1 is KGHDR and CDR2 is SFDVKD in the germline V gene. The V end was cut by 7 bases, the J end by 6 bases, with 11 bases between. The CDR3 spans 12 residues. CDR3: CATRAKGDGYTF. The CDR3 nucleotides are TGTGCCACCAGAGCTAAGGGGGATGGCTACACCTTC.

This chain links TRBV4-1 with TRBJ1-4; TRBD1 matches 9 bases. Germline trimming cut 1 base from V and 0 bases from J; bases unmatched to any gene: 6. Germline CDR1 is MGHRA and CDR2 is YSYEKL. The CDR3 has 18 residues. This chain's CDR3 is CASSQGQGVGSTNEKLFF. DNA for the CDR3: TGCGCCAGCAGCCAAGGACAGGGGGTTGGCTCAACTAATGAAAAACTGTTTTTT.

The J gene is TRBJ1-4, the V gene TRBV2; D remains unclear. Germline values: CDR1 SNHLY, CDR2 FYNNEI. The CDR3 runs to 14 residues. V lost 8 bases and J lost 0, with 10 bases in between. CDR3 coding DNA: TGTGCCAGCGGGAGACTCACAACTAATGAAAAACTGTTTTTT. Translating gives CASGRLTTNEKLFF. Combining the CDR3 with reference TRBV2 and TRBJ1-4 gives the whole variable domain EPEVTQTPSHQVTQMGQEVILRCVPISNHLYFYWYRQILGQKVEFLVSFYNNEISEKSEIFDDQFSVERPDGSNFTLKIRSTKLEDSAMYFCASGRLTTNEKLFFGSGTQLSVL.

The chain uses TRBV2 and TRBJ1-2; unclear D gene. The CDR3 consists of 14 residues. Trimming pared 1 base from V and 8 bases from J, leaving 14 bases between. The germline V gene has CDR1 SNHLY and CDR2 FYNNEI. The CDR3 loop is CASSEGAGVRGYTF. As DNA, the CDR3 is TGTGCCAGCAGTGAAGGAGCGGGAGTGCGAGGCTACACCTTC.

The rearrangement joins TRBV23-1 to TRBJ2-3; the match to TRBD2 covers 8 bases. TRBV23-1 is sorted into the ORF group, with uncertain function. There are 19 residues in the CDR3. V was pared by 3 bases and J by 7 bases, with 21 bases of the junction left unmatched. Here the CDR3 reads CASSHPRGPGGKIRNTQYF. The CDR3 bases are TGCGCCAGCAGTCACCCACGGGGTCCGGGGGGGAAAATTCGCAATACGCAGTATTTT.

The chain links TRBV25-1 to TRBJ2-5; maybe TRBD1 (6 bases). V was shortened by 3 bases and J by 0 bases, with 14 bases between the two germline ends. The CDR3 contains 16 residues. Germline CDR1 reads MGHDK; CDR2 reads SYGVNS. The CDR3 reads CASSDPAGEYQETQYF. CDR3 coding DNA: TGTGCCAGCAGTGACCCCGCAGGGGAGTACCAAGAGACCCAGTACTTC.